This TCR beta chain was observed in a study of cytomegalovirus exposure and HLA in healthy donors. General observations from the study: TCR beta V- and J-gene trimming, according to a later analysis, was linked to a missense DCLRE1C variant.

Of note for this clone: Its target is unknown.

It was with 60 Vbeta and 13 Jbeta primers that the PCR ran. Generated by immunoSEQ multiplex PCR, the TCRdb table keeps only in-frame clones and is missing some. Here the sample spans around 200,000 clones, over 60% being singletons. Donors had nominal health at sampling but likely had unrecorded immune exposures. CDR1 is SGHVS and CDR2 is FNYEAQ in the germline V gene. V lost 5 bases to trimming and J lost 1 base, with 6 bases between them. The CDR3 has 14 residues. The source of this sequence is a male donor in good health and CMV-seronegative. The sequenced material came from PBMCs. The chain has TRBV7-6 and TRBJ2-6; no clear D. The CDR3 spells CASSPQSGANVLTF. CDR3 nucleotide sequence: TGTGCCAGCAGCCCACAGTCTGGGGCCAACGTCCTGACTTTC.